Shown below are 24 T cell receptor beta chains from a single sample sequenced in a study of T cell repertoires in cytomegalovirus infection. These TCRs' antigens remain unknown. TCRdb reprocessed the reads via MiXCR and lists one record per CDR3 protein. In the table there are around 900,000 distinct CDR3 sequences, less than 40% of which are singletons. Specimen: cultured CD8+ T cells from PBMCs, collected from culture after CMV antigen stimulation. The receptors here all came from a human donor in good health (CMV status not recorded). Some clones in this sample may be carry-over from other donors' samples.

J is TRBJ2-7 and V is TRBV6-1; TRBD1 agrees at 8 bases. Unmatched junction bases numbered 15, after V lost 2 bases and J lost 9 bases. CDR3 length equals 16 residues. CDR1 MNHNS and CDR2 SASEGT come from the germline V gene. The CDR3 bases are TGTGCCAGCAGTGAATGGGCAGGGGGCGGCTACGATTGGCAGTACGTC. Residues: CASSEWAGGGYDWQYV.

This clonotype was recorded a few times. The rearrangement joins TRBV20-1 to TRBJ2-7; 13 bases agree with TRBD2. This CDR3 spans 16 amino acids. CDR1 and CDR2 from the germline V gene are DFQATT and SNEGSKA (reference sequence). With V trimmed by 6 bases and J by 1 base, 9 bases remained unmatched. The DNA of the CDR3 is TGCAGTGCCTCCGGGACTAGCGGGGCCCTTTCCTACGAGCAGTACGTC. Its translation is CSASGTSGALSYEQYV.

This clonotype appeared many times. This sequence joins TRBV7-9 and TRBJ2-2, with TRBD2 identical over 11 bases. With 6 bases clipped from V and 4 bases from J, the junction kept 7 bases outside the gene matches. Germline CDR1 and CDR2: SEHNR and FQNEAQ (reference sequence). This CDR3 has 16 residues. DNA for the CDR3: TGTGCCAGCAGTCCGACTAGCGGGGCCGCCACCGGGGAGCTGTTTTTT. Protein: CASSPTSGAATGELFF.

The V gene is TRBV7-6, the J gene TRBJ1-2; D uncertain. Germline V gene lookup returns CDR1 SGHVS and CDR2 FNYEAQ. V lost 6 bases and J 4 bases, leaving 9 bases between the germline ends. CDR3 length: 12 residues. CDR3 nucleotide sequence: TGTGCCAGCAGTATTCGGAGCTATGGCTACACCTTC. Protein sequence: CASSIRSYGYTF. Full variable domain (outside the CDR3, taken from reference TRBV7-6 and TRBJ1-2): GAGVSQSPRYKVTKRGQDVALRCDPISGHVSLYWYRQALGQGPEFLTYFNYEAQQDKSGLPNDRFSAERPEGSISTLTIQRTEQRDSAMYRCASSIRSYGYTFGSGTRLTVV.

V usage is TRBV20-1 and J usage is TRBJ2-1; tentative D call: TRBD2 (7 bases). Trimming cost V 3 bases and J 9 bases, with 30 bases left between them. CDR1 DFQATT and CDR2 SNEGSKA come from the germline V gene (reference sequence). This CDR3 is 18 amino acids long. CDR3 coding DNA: TGCAGTGCTAGTCTCGCGGGGGCCAATACCCGCCTTGACGGTGAGCAGTTCTTC. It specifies CSASLAGANTRLDGEQFF.

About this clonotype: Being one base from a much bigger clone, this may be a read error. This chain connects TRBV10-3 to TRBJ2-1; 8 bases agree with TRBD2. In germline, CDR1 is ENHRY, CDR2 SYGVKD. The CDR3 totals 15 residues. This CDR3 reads CANSEILADYNEQFF. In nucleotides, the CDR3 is TGTGCCAACAGTGAAATACTAGCGGATTACAATGAGCAGTTCTTC.

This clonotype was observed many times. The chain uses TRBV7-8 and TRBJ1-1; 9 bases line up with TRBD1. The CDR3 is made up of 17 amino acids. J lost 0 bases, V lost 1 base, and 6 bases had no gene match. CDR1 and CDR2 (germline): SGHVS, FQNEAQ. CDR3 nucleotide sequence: TGTGCCAGCAGCTTAGTTCCGAGGACAGGGGTGAACACTGAAGCTTTCTTT. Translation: CASSLVPRTGVNTEAFF.

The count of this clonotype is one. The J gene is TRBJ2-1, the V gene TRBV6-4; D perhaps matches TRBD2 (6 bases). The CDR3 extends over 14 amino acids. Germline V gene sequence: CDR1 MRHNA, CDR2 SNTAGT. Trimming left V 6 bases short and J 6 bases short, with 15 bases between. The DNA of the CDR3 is TGTGCCAGCAGCCCTGGGGGACTGTCCAATGAGCAGTTCTTC. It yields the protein CASSPGGLSNEQFF.

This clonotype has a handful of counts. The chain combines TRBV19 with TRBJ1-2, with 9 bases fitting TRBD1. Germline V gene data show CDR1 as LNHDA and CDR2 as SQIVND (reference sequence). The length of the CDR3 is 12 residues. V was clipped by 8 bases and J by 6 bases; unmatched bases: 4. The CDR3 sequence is CASEGQGHGYTF. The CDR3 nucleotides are TGTGCCAGTGAGGGACAGGGCCATGGCTACACCTTC.

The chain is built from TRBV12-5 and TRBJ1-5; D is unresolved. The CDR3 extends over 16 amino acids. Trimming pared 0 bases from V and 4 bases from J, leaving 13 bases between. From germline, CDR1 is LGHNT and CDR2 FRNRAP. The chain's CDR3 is CASGLVFRRGNQPQHF. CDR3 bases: TGTGCTAGTGGTTTGGTATTTCGCCGTGGTAATCAGCCCCAGCATTTT. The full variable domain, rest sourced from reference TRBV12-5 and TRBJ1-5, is DARVTQTPRHKVTEMGQEVTMRCQPILGHNTVFWYRQTMMQGLELLAYFRNRAPLDDSGMPKDRFSAEMPDATLATLKIQPSEPRDSAVYFCASGLVFRRGNQPQHFGDGTRLSIL.

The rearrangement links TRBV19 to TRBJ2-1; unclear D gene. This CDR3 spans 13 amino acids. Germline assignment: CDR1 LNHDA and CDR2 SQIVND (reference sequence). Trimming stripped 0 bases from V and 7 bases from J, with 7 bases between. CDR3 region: CASSIDRPNEQFF. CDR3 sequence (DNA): TGTGCCAGTAGTATAGATAGGCCGAATGAGCAGTTCTTC.

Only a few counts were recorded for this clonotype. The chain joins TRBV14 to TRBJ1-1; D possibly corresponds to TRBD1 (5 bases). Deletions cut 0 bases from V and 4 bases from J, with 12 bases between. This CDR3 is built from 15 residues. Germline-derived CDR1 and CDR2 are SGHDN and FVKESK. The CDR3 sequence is CASSQDWSGGTEAFF. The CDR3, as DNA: TGTGCCAGCAGCCAAGATTGGTCGGGGGGCACTGAAGCTTTCTTT.

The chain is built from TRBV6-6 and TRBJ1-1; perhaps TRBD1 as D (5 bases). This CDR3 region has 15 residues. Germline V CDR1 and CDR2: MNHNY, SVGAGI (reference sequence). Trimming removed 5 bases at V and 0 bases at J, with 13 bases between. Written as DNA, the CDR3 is TGTGCCAGCAGTCCAGGGCGGGGTGTGAACACTGAAGCTTTCTTT. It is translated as CASSPGRGVNTEAFF.

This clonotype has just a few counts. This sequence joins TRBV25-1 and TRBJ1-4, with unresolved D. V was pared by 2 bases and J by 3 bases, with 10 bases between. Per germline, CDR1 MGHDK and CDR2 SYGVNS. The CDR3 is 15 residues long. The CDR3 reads CASSEIGQSNEKLFF. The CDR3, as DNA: TGTGCCAGCAGTGAAATTGGGCAGTCTAATGAAAAACTGTTTTTT.

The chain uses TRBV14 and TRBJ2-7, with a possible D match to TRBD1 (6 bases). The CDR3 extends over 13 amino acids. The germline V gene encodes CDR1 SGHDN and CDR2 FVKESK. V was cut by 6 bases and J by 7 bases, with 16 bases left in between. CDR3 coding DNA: TGTGCCAGCAGTTATAACAGGGCGAGGGAGCAGTACTTC. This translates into CASSYNRAREQYF.

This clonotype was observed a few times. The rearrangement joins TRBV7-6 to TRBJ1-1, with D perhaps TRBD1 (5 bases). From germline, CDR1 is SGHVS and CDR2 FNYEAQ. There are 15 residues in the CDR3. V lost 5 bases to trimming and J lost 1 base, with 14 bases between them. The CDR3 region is CASSLSLGPNTEAFF. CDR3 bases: TGTGCCAGCAGCCTAAGTTTGGGGCCGAACACTGAAGCTTTCTTT.

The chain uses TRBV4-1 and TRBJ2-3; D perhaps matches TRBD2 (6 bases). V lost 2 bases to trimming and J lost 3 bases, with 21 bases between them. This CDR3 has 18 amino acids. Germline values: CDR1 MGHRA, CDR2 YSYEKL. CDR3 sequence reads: CASSQNLLAGRQTDTQYF. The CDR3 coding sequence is TGCGCCAGCAGCCAAAATTTACTAGCCGGGCGGCAGACAGATACGCAGTATTTT.

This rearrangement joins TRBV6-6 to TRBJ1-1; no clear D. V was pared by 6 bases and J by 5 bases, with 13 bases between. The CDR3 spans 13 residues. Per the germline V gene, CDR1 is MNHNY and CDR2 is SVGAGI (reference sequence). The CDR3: CASSTDSRTEAFF. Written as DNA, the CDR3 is TGTGCCAGCAGCACGGACTCGAGGACTGAAGCTTTCTTT.

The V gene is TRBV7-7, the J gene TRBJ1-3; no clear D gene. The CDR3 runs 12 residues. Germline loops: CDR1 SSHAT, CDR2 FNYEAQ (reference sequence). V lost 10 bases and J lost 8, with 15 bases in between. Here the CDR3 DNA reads TGTGCCAACAGTTATACCTTTGACACCATATATTTT. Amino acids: CANSYTFDTIYF.

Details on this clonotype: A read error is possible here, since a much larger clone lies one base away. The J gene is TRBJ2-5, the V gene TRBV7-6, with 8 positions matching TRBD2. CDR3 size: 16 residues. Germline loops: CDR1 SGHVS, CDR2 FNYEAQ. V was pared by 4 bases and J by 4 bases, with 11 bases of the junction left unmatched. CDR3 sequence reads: CASSSTNGGARETQYF. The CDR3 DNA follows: TGTGCCAGCAGCTCCACTAACGGGGGGGCCAGAGAGACCCAGTACTTC.

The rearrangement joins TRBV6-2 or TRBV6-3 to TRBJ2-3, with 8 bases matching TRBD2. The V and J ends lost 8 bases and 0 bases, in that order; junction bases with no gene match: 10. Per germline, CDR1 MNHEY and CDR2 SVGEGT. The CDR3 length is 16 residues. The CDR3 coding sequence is TGTGCCAGCCGTTGGATTAGCGGGGCTAGCACAGATACGCAGTATTTT. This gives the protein CASRWISGASTDTQYF.

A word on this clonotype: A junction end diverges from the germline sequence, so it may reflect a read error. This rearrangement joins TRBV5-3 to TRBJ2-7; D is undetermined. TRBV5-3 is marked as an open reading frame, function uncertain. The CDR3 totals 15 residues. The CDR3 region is CASSLVQALSYEQYF. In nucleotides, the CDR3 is TGTGCCAGCAGCTTGGTTCAGGCCCTCTCCTACGAGCAGTACTTC.

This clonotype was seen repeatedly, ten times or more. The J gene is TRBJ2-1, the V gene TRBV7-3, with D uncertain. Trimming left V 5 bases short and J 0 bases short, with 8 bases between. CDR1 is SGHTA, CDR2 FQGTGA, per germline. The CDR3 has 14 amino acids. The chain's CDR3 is CASSALGSYNEQFF. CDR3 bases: TGTGCCAGCAGCGCCCTGGGCTCCTACAATGAGCAGTTCTTC.

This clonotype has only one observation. CDR3 bases: TGTGCCAGCAGTGCCCCAGGGGTTGGCAACAATGAGCAGTTCTTC. Protein product: CASSAPGVGNNEQFF. The chain couples TRBV6-2 or TRBV6-3 to TRBJ2-1; tentatively, D is TRBD1 (6 bases). CDR1 and CDR2 (germline): MNHEY, SVGEGT. V was pared by 5 bases and J by 5 bases, with 16 bases between. There are 15 residues in the CDR3.